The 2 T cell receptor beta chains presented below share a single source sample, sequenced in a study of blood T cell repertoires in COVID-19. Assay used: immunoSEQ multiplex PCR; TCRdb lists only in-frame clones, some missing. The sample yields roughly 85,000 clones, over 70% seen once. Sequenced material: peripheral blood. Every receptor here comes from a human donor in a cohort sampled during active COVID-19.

The CDR3 DNA reads as TGTGCCAGCAGTTCCCATTCGGACCGGGATAGCAATCAGCCCCAGCATTTT. It specifies CASSSHSDRDSNQPQHF. The chain links TRBV27 to TRBJ1-5; D is ambiguous. This CDR3 has 17 residues. V lost 4 bases and J lost 0, with 16 bases in between. Germline CDR1 MNHEY, CDR2 SMNVEV (reference sequence).

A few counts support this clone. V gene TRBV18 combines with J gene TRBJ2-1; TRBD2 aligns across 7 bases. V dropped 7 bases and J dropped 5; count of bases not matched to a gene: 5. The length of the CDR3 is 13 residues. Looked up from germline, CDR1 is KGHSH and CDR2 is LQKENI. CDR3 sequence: CASFGGSHNEQFF. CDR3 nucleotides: TGTGCCAGCTTCGGGGGGTCTCACAATGAGCAGTTCTTC.